This T cell receptor (beta chain) was profiled in a study of blood T cell repertoires in COVID-19. The CDR3 contains 14 residues. Germline assignment: CDR1 MNHEY and CDR2 SMNVEV (reference sequence). Trimming stripped 6 bases from V and 3 bases from J, with 9 bases between. Profiled with immunoSEQ multiplex PCR; TCRdb holds only in-frame clones, not every one. The sample records 350,000 to 500,000 clones, over 75% being singletons. V gene TRBV27 combines with J gene TRBJ2-6, with D possibly being TRBD1 (5 bases). The TCR sequence derives from a woman between 18 and 29 years old who had been exposed to COVID-19. Material for sequencing was PBMCs or T cells enriched from blood (not recorded which). The CDR3 protein is CASSTGFGANVLTF. DNA for the CDR3: TGTGCCAGCAGCACAGGTTTTGGGGCCAACGTCCTGACTTTC.